The clone carrying this TCR beta chain is medium-sized in the sample. The target antigen is unknown. V shed 7 bases, J shed 16 bases, and the junction held 15 bases outside the gene matches. The CDR3 is 14 residues long. CDR1 and CDR2 (germline): LNHDA, SQIVND (reference sequence). The data derive from a study of long-term antiretroviral therapy in people with HIV. General study findings and limits: HIV repertoires had narrower CDR3 length ranges than controls.

Assay version v3.0 of immunoSEQ was used, and it was run at survey level. Clones were read by immunoSEQ multiplex PCR, and TCRdb kept only the in-frame ones, dropping some. This repertoire shows roughly 20,000 clones, 79% found once; its top ten account for just under 9.5%. The source is a woman aged 40-49 years with HIV. This sequence joins TRBV19 and TRBJ1-6, with TRBD1 matching 8 bases. The material sequenced was unsorted PBMCs, taken 4.1 years after starting antiretroviral therapy. The CDR3 spells CASTLTVSRTGLHF. The CDR3, as DNA: TGTGCCAGTACTTTGACTGTTTCTCGGACAGGGCTCCACTTT.